The clone carrying this T cell receptor beta chain was picked up a small number of times. The antigen is unknown. CDR3 length equals 15 residues. V was pared by 4 bases and J by 1 base, with 10 bases between. From germline, CDR1 is WNHNN and CDR2 SYGVQD (reference sequence). The data derive from a study of response to subunit inactivated influenza vaccine. TCRdb reprocessed the RT-PCR reads with MiXCR, giving one entry per CDR3 protein. The sample carries 600,000 to 700,000 distinct CDR3 sequences, 12% to 15% recorded once. Overall study findings and caveats: Authors suggested each seasonal flu vaccination may recruit only limited numbers of new T cells.

The chain joins TRBV10-1 to TRBJ2-2, with D perhaps TRBD1 (6 bases). The TCR sequence derives from a man between 50 and 59 years old who received an inactivated influenza vaccine. The sequences come from PBMCs from blood, collected roughly 15 days before vaccination. The CDR3 sequence: CASSAQGENTGELFF. The CDR3 DNA reads TGCGCCAGCAGTGCACAGGGAGAGAACACCGGGGAGCTGTTTTTT.